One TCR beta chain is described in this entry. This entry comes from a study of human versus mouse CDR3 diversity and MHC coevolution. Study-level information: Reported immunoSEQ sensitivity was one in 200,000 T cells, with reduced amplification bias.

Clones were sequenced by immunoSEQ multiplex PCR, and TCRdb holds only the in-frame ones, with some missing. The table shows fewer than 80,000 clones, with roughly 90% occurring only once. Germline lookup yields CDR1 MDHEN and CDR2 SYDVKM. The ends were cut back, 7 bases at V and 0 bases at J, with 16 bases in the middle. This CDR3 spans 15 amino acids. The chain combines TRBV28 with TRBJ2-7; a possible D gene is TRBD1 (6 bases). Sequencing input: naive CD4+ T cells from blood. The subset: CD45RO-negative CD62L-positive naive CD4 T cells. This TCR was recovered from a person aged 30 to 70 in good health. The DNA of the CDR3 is TGTGCCAGCACCAGCTTGGGGACAACCTCCTACGAGCAGTACTTC. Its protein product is CASTSLGTTSYEQYF.